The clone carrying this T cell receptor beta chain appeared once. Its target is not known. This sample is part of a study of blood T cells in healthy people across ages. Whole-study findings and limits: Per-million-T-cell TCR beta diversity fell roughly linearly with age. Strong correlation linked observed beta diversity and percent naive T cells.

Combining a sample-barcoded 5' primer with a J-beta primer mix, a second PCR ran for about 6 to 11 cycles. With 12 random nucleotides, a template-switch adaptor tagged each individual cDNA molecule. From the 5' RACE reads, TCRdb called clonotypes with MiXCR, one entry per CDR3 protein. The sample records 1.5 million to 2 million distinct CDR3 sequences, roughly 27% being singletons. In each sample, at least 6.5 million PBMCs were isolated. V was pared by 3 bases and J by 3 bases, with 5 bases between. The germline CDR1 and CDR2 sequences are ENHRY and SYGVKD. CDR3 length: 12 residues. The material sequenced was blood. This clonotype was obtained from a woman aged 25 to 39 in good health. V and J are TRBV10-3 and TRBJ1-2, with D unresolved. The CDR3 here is CAISEADYGYTF. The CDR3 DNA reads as TGTGCCATCAGTGAAGCAGACTATGGCTACACCTTC.